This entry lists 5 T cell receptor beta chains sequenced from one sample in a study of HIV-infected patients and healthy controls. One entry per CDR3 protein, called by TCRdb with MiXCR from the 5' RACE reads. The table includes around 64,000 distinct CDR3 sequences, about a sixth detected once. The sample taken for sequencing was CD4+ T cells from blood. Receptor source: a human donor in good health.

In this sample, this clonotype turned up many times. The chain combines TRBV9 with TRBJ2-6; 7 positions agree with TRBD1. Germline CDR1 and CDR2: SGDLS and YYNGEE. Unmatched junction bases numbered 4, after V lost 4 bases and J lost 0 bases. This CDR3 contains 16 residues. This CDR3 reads CASSRTGLSGANVLTF. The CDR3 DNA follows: TGTGCCAGCAGCCGGACAGGACTCTCTGGGGCCAACGTCCTGACTTTC.

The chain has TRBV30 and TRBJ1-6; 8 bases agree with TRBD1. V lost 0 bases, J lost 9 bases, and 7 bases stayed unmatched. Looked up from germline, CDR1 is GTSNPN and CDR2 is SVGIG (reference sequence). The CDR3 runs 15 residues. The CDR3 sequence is CAWSVRGQAVSPLHF. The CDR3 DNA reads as TGTGCCTGGAGTGTACGGGGACAGGCAGTTTCACCCCTCCACTTT.

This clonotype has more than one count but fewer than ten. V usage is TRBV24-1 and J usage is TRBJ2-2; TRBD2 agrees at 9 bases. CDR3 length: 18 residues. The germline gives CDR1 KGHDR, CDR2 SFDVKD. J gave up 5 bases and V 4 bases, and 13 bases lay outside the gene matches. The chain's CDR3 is CATSDWGLAGSATGELFF. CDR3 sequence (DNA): TGTGCCACCAGTGACTGGGGACTAGCTGGGAGTGCGACCGGGGAGCTGTTTTTT.

CDR3 bases: TGTGCCAGCAGCCAGGATCCCGGAGGCGCCAAAAACATTCAGTACTTC. Its translation is CASSQDPGGAKNIQYF. The V call is TRBV14, the J call TRBJ2-4; D may be TRBD2 (5 bases). Germline CDR1 and CDR2: SGHDN and FVKESK. This CDR3 region has 16 residues. Trimming took 3 bases from V and 1 from J, leaving 13 bases between them.

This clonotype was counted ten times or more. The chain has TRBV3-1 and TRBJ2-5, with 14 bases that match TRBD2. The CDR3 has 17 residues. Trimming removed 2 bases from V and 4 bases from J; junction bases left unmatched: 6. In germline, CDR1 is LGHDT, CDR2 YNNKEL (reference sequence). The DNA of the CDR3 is TGTGCCAGCAGCCAACCCGGACTAGCGGGGGGTAGAGAGACCCAGTACTTC. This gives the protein CASSQPGLAGGRETQYF.